This T cell receptor beta chain emerged from a study of cytomegalovirus exposure and HLA in healthy donors. Notes on the study in general: One variant, a missense change in DCLRE1C, was linked in a later analysis to TCR beta V- and J-gene trimming.

Comments on this clone: Its antigen remains unknown.

The PCR used 60 Vbeta and 13 Jbeta primers. Some clones are missing from TCRdb's copy, which holds only in-frame ones; the method was immunoSEQ multiplex PCR. This table has about 120,000 clones, around a tenth appearing once. The sequence was obtained from a man aged 25 to 40 in good health and CMV-seronegative. Sequencing was carried out using PBMCs.

In DNA, the CDR3 is TGTGCTAGTGGTTTGGTGGGAACAGGGGAAAATCAGCCCCAGCATTTT. It codes for CASGLVGTGENQPQHF. The rearrangement joins TRBV12-5 to TRBJ1-5; TRBD1 agrees at 7 bases. The CDR3 has 16 amino acids. Trimming removed 0 bases from V and 4 bases from J; junction bases left unmatched: 6. CDR1 is LGHNT, CDR2 FRNRAP, per germline. The complete variable domain, with remaining parts taken from reference TRBV12-5 and TRBJ1-5, reads DARVTQTPRHKVTEMGQEVTMRCQPILGHNTVFWYRQTMMQGLELLAYFRNRAPLDDSGMPKDRFSAEMPDATLATLKIQPSEPRDSAVYFCASGLVGTGENQPQHFGDGTRLSIL.